This TCR beta chain was documented in a study of cytomegalovirus exposure and HLA in healthy donors. Whole-study context: Drawn from HLA-typed donors, about 85 million unique TCRs were held in an early data release.

Germline CDR1 LNHDA, CDR2 SQIVND (reference sequence). The CDR3 is 15 amino acids. The V gene lost 1 base and the J gene lost 8 bases, with 17 bases spanning the gap. The PCR made use of 60 Vbeta and 13 Jbeta primers. Sequenced by immunoSEQ multiplex PCR; TCRdb stores in-frame clones only, minus some. This table has some 150,000 clones, about 86% appearing once. The study's findings and limits: The study designated 160 or so TCR beta chains cytomegalovirus-associated. The authors reported that TCR beta sequences could predict HLA-A and HLA-B alleles. These predictions were accurate for most subjects in the first cohort.

As to this clone: As yet, its antigen is unknown.

V gene TRBV19 combines with J gene TRBJ1-2, with D maybe TRBD1 (5 bases). The source material was PBMCs. The sequence was collected from a man aged 40-55 years in good health and CMV-seropositive. The CDR3 coding sequence is TGTGCCAGTAGTATAGCTTCTACAGGACCGTTCGGCTACACCTTC. This codes for CASSIASTGPFGYTF. Together with reference TRBV19 and TRBJ1-2, the CDR3 gives the full variable domain: DGGITQSPKYLFRKEGQNVTLSCEQNLNHDAMYWYRQDPGQGLRLIYYSQIVNDFQKGDIAEGYSVSREKKESFPLTVTSAQKNPTAFYLCASSIASTGPFGYTFGSGTRLTVV.